This entry lists 20 T cell receptor beta chains sequenced from one sample in a study of blood T cell repertoires in COVID-19. The data were produced by immunoSEQ multiplex PCR, yet TCRdb's version contains in-frame clones alone and is incomplete. The sample carries approximately 190,000 clones, about 81% recorded once. The sample taken for sequencing was peripheral blood. These TCRs come from a man aged 25 to 45 with active or convalescent COVID-19.

The rearrangement uses TRBV7-8 and TRBJ1-1; 9 bases align to TRBD1. CDR3 length: 14 amino acids. V shed 5 bases and J 5 bases; nucleotides not matched to a gene: 6. Germline CDR1 and CDR2: SGHVS and FQNEAQ. In nucleotides, the CDR3 is TGTGCCAGCAGCACCCGGGACAGGGTAACTGAAGCTTTCTTT. It specifies CASSTRDRVTEAFF.

This clone was observed a handful of times. V usage is TRBV27 and J usage is TRBJ2-1, with TRBD1 matching over 8 bases. This CDR3 contains 14 residues. CDR1 is MNHEY and CDR2 is SMNVEV in the germline V gene (reference sequence). J was trimmed by 5 bases and V by 5 bases; bases with no gene match: 5. The CDR3 bases are TGTGCCAGCAGTCCCCCGGACAGGGACAATGAGCAGTTCTTC. Residues: CASSPPDRDNEQFF.

The chain combines TRBV13 with TRBJ1-6; D may be TRBD1 (6 bases). The CDR3 is 15 amino acids. Germline V gene sequence: CDR1 PRHDT, CDR2 FYEKMQ (reference sequence). V shed 4 bases and J shed 7 bases, with 14 bases lying between them. The CDR3 protein is CASSSTGTSNSPLHF. The CDR3 nucleotides are TGTGCCAGCAGCTCAACCGGGACATCAAATTCACCCCTCCACTTT.

V usage is TRBV7-9 and J usage is TRBJ1-6, with D perhaps matching TRBD1 (6 bases). CDR1 is SEHNR and CDR2 is FQNEAQ in the germline V gene (reference sequence). Trimming removed 5 bases from V and 5 bases from J, with 16 bases in between. This CDR3 spans 16 amino acids. The DNA of the CDR3 is TGTGCCAGCAGCCCCCTCTTAGGGGGGGATAATTCACCCCTCCACTTT. Its protein product is CASSPLLGGDNSPLHF.

The genes are TRBV25-1 and TRBJ1-2; 7 bases are a match to TRBD1. The V gene's germline CDR1 is MGHDK and CDR2 SYGVNS. The CDR3 contains 13 residues. V gave up 3 bases and J gave up 6 bases; unmatched junction bases: 4. The CDR3 spells CASSDRDSHGYTF. The CDR3 DNA reads as TGTGCCAGCAGTGACCGGGACAGCCATGGCTACACCTTC.

This chain connects TRBV6-5 to TRBJ1-1; 7 bases map to TRBD1. Per germline, CDR1 MNHEY and CDR2 SVGAGI. J lost 1 base, V lost 0 bases, and 2 bases had no gene match. This CDR3 spans 15 amino acids. CDR3 coding DNA: TGTGCCAGCAGTTACTCGACAGGGACGAACACTGAAGCTTTCTTT. It specifies CASSYSTGTNTEAFF.

The chain has TRBV5-6 and TRBJ2-4; D may be TRBD2 (6 bases). Germline values: CDR1 SGHDT, CDR2 YYEEEE. The CDR3 has 18 amino acids. V was cut by 1 base and J by 2 bases, with 19 bases left in between. CDR3 region: CASSLNPGGYGTKNIQYF. The CDR3 DNA reads as TGTGCCAGCAGCTTGAATCCCGGGGGATATGGGACCAAAAACATTCAGTACTTC. The full variable domain, rest sourced from reference TRBV5-6 and TRBJ2-4, is DAGVTQSPTHLIKTRGQQVTLRCSPKSGHDTVSWYQQALGQGPQFIFQYYEEEERQRGNFPDRFSGHQFPNYSSELNVNALLLGDSALYLCASSLNPGGYGTKNIQYFGAGTRLSVL.

The chain links TRBV30 to TRBJ1-2, with TRBD1 matching 8 bases. Germline loops: CDR1 GTSNPN, CDR2 SVGIG (reference sequence). This CDR3 comprises 15 residues. V lost 0 bases to trimming and J lost 4 bases; unmatched junction nucleotides: 7. CDR3: CAWSVRRGRIYGYTF. CDR3 coding DNA: TGTGCCTGGAGTGTACGCAGGGGGCGTATCTATGGCTACACCTTC.

The chain joins TRBV4-1 to TRBJ1-5; 9 bases are shared with TRBD1. The CDR3 has 16 amino acids. Unmatched junction bases numbered 9, after V lost 4 bases and J lost 5 bases. CDR1 is MGHRA and CDR2 is YSYEKL in the germline V gene. For the CDR3, the DNA is TGCGCCAGCAGCCTCCCGTGGACAGGGGATGATCAGCCCCAGCATTTT. Translation: CASSLPWTGDDQPQHF.

The rearrangement joins TRBV11-3 to TRBJ2-3, with no clear D. Between the trimmed V and J ends, which lost 5 bases and 0 bases, there was a span of 18 bases. The CDR3 loop spans 17 amino acids. The germline gives CDR1 SGHNT, CDR2 YENEEA. Here the CDR3 DNA reads TGTGCCAGCAGCCCACTCACCCCCGCAACTAGCACAGATACGCAGTATTTT. Amino acids: CASSPLTPATSTDTQYF.

The chain recombines TRBV4-2 with TRBJ2-3, with 12 bases fitting TRBD2. Germline loops: CDR1 LGHNA, CDR2 YNFKEQ. V lost 1 base, J lost 4 bases, and 0 bases stayed unmatched. There are 15 residues in the CDR3. The CDR3 loop is CASSQASGGADTQYF. For the CDR3, the DNA is TGTGCCAGCAGCCAAGCTAGCGGGGGGGCAGATACGCAGTATTTT.

The chain is built from TRBV6-2 or TRBV6-3 and TRBJ2-1; D may correspond to TRBD1 or TRBD2 (5 bases each). CDR1 and CDR2 (germline): MNHEY, SVGEGT. With 7 bases removed from V and 2 bases from J, the gap between germline ends came to 12 bases. The CDR3 is made up of 14 amino acids. CDR3 amino acids: CASNPGQPYNEQFF. CDR3 in DNA: TGTGCCAGCAACCCGGGGCAGCCCTACAATGAGCAGTTCTTC.

V usage is TRBV6-5 and J usage is TRBJ1-3; D gene ambiguous. From germline, CDR1 is MNHEY and CDR2 SVGAGI. Trimming removed 5 bases from V and 3 bases from J, with 8 bases in between. The CDR3 spans 13 residues. This CDR3 is CASSPTNGNTIYF. In nucleotides, the CDR3 is TGTGCCAGCAGTCCTACCAATGGAAACACCATATATTTT.

The table lists this clone with a count of one. V usage is TRBV28 and J usage is TRBJ2-7, with TRBD2 identical over 7 bases. After removal of 6 bases from V and 4 bases from J, the junction contained 12 bases not matched to a gene. The CDR3 is 15 residues long. Germline V lookup: CDR1 MDHEN, CDR2 SYDVKM. CDR3 protein: CASSPGSRERYEQYV. CDR3 in DNA: TGTGCCAGCAGCCCAGGGTCGCGGGAGAGATACGAGCAGTACGTC.

The chain links TRBV13 to TRBJ1-5; 8 bases are shared with TRBD1. The CDR3 has 15 amino acids. Germline CDR1 PRHDT, CDR2 FYEKMQ (reference sequence). V lost 2 bases and J lost 1; bases outside the gene matches: 1. The CDR3 protein is CASSLQGASNQPQHF. DNA for the CDR3: TGTGCCAGCAGCTTACAGGGGGCAAGCAATCAGCCCCAGCATTTT.

CDR3 bases: TGTGCCAGCAGCCAAGACCTTGACAGCCCTTCTAACTATGGCTACACCTTC. Translating it yields CASSQDLDSPSNYGYTF. The V call is TRBV4-2, the J call TRBJ1-2, with D possibly matching TRBD1 (5 bases). V gave up 0 bases and J gave up 0 bases, with 14 bases separating them. Germline assignment: CDR1 LGHNA and CDR2 YNFKEQ. The CDR3 runs to 17 residues.

The chain is built from TRBV5-6 and TRBJ2-7; 7 bases agree with TRBD2. CDR3 length: 14 amino acids. J lost 1 base, V lost 4 bases, and 5 bases had no gene match. Germline CDR1 reads SGHDT; CDR2 reads YYEEEE. The CDR3 is CASSESGMSYEQYV. The CDR3 DNA sequence: TGTGCCAGCAGCGAAAGCGGGATGTCCTACGAGCAGTACGTC.

V gene TRBV19 combines with J gene TRBJ2-7; D is uncertain. Germline values: CDR1 LNHDA, CDR2 SQIVND (reference sequence). The CDR3 runs 16 residues. Trimming took 5 bases from V and 4 from J, leaving 21 bases between them. In nucleotides, the CDR3 is TGTGCCAGTAGTTCCCGTGACGATAACAGTCCATACGAGCAGTACTTC. It encodes CASSSRDDNSPYEQYF.

The table lists this clone with a few counts. The chain has TRBV5-4 and TRBJ1-3; 10 bases align to TRBD1. Trimming removed 4 bases from V and 2 bases from J; junction bases left unmatched: 3. This CDR3 comprises 15 residues. The germline gives CDR1 SGHNT, CDR2 YYREEE (reference sequence). The CDR3 nucleotides are TGTGCCAGCAGCCCCGACAGGGGGCCTGGAAACACCATATATTTT. Translation: CASSPDRGPGNTIYF.

The chain recombines TRBV19 with TRBJ1-1, with 7 bases fitting TRBD1. The CDR3 covers 14 residues. The V gene end was trimmed by 7 bases and the J gene end by 3 bases; junction bases not matched to a gene: 8. Germline CDR1 reads LNHDA; CDR2 reads SQIVND (reference sequence). The chain's CDR3 is CASTAGTAYTEAFF. CDR3 DNA: TGTGCCAGTACTGCCGGGACAGCATACACTGAAGCTTTCTTT. The full variable domain, in which reference TRBV19 and TRBJ1-1 provide the parts outside the CDR3, is DGGITQSPKYLFRKEGQNVTLSCEQNLNHDAMYWYRQDPGQGLRLIYYSQIVNDFQKGDIAEGYSVSREKKESFPLTVTSAQKNPTAFYLCASTAGTAYTEAFFGQGTRLTVV.